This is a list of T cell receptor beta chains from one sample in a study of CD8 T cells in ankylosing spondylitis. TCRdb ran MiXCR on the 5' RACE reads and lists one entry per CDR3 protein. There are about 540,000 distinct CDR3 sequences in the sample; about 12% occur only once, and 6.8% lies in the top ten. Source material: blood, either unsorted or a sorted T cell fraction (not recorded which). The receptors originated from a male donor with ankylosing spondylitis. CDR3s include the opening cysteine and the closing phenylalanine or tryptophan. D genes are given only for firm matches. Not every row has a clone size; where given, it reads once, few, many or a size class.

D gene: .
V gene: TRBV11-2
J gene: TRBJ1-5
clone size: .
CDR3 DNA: TGTGCCAGCAGCTTAACAGCTAGCAATCAGCCCCAGCATTTT
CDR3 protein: CASSLTASNQPQHF

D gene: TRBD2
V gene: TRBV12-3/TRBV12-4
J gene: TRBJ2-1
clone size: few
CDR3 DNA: TGTGCCAGCAGTTGGAGGGGGACTAGCGCCTCGAATGAGCAGTTCTTC
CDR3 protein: CASSWRGTSASNEQFF

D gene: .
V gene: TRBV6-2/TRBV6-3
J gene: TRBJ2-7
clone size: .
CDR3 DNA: TGTGCCAGCAGTTACCCCCGTGGGCCCTACTACGAGCAGTACTTC
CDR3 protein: CASSYPRGPYYEQYF

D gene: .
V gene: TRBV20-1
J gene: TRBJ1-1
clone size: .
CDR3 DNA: TGCAGTGCTAGGGGGCTTGGGACACCGGACACTGAAGCTTTCTTT
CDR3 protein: CSARGLGTPDTEAFF

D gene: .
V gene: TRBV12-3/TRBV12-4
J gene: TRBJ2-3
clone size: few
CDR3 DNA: TGTGCCAGCAGTGTAACAGAGCTCTTGGTTTTTAGCACAGATACGCAGTATTTT
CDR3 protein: CASSVTELLVFSTDTQYF

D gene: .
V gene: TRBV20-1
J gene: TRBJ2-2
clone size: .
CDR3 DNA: TGCAGTGCTTCGGGACTGGCAATGAACACCGGGGAGCTGTTTTTT
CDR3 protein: CSASGLAMNTGELFF

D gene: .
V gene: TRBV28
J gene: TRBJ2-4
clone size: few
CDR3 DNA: TGTGCCAGCAGTTTATTGAACAGCGGACTAGCCAAAAACATTCAGTACTTC
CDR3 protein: CASSLLNSGLAKNIQYF

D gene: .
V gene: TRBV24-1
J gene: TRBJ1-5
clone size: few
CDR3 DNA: TGTGCCACCAGTGACCCTGACAGGCCGACGGGGCAGCCCCAGCATTTT
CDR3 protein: CATSDPDRPTGQPQHF

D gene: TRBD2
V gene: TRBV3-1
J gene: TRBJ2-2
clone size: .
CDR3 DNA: TGTGCCAGCAGCCTGCCTAGCGGGAGGGACACCGGGGAGCTGTTTTTT
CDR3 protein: CASSLPSGRDTGELFF

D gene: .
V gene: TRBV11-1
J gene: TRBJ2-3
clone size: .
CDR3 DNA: TGTGCCAGCAGCCCCCGGGATCACACAGATACGCAGTATTTT
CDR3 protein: CASSPRDHTDTQYF

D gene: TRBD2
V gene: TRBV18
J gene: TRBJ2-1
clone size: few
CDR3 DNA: TGTGCCAGCTCACCACTAGCGGGAGTCTACAATGAGCAGTTCTTC
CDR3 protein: CASSPLAGVYNEQFF

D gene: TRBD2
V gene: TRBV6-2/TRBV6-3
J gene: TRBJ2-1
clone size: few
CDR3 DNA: TGTGCCAGCAGCCCGGGACTAGCGGGAGGTGTTTCCTACAATGAGCAGTTCTTC
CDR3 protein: CASSPGLAGGVSYNEQFF

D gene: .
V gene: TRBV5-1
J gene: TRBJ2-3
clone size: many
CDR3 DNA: TGCGCCAGCAGGACCGGAAGCACAGATACGCAGTATTTT
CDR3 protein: CASRTGSTDTQYF

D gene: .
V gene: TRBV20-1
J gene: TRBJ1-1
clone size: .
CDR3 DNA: TGCAGTGCTAGAGATGGGGTCGCTCACACTGAAGCTTTCTTT
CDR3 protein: CSARDGVAHTEAFF

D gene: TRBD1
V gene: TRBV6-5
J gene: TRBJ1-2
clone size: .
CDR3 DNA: TGTGCCAGCAGTTACTCTAAACAGGGGGGCTATGGCTACACCTTC
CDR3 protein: CASSYSKQGGYGYTF

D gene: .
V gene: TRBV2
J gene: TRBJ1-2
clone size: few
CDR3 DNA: TGTGCCAGCAGTCTCCAAAGAGCTAACTATGGCTACACCTTC
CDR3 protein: CASSLQRANYGYTF

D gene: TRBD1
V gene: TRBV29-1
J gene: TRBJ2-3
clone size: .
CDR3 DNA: TGCAGCGTTGAAGAGGGGACAGGGAGGGTTACGCAGTATTTT
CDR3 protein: CSVEEGTGRVTQYF

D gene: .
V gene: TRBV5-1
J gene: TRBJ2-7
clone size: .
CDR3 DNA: TGCGCCAGCAGCACGCAGGGGAACTCCTACGAGCAGTACTTC
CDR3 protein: CASSTQGNSYEQYF

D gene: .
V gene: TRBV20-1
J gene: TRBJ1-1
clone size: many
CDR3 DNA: TGCAGTGCTAGAGGAGACACTGAAGCTTTCTTT
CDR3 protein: CSARGDTEAFF

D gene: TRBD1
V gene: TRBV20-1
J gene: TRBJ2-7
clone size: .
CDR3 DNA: TGCAGTGCGTGGACAGGGGGCCCCTACGAGCAGTACTTC
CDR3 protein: CSAWTGGPYEQYF

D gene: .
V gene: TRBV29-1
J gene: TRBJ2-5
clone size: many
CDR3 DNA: TGCAGCGTTGCAAGGGGGGACCCAGAGACCCAGTACTTC
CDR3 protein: CSVARGDPETQYF

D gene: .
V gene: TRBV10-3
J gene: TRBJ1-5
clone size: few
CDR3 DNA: TGTGCCATCAGGGGGAGCAATCAGCCCCAGCATTTT
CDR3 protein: CAIRGSNQPQHF

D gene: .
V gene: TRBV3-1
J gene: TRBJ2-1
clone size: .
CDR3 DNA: TGTGCCAGCAGCCAAGATGGGACGGTATTGGACAATGAGCAGTTCTTC
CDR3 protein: CASSQDGTVLDNEQFF

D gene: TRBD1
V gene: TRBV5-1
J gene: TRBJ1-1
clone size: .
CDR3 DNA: TGCGCCAGCACCCCGGGACAGGGGGCTTTTCACACTGAAGCTTTCTTT
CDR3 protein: CASTPGQGAFHTEAFF

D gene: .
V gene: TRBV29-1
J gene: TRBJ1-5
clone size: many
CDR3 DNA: TGCAGCGTTGGGGGGGGCATGAATAGCAATCAGCCCCAGCATTTT
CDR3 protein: CSVGGGMNSNQPQHF

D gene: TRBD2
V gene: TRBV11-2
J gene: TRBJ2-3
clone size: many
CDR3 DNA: TGTGCCAGCAGCTTAGCAGGACTAGCAGATACGCAGTATTTT
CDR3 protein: CASSLAGLADTQYF

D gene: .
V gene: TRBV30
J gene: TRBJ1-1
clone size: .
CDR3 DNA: TGTGCCTGGAGTAGCGTCTTTATGAACACTGAAGCTTTCTTT
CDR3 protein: CAWSSVFMNTEAFF

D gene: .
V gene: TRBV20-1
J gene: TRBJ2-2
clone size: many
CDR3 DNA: TGCAGTGCTAGCCAGGGTGTGGACACCGGGGAGCTGTTTTTT
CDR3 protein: CSASQGVDTGELFF

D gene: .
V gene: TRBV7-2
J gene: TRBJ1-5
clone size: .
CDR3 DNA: TGTGCCAGCACCTTAGGGGGGTTAAGTCAGCCCCAGCATTTT
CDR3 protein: CASTLGGLSQPQHF

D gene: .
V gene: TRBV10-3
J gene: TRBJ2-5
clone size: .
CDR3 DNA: TGTGCCATCAGTGAGTCGCGGACAACCCAAGAGACCCAGTACTTC
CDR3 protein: CAISESRTTQETQYF

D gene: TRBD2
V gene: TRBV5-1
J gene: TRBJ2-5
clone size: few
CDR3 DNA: TGCGCCAGCAGCTTGGATAGCGGGAGGGCCGAGACCCAGTACTTC
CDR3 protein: CASSLDSGRAETQYF

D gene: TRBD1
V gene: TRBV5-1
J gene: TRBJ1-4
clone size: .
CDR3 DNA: TGCGCCAGCAGCACCCGACAGGGGAGCACTAATGAAAAACTGTTTTTT
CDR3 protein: CASSTRQGSTNEKLFF

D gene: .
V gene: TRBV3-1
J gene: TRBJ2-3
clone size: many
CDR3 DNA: TGTGCCAGCAGCCAAGATCCGGCTAGCCCCCTCACAGATACGCAGTATTTT
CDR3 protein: CASSQDPASPLTDTQYF

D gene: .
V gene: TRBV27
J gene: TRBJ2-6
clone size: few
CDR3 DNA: TGTGCCAGCAGTTTGTTATCCCTTCGAGGAACCTCTGGGGCCAACGTCCTGACTTTC
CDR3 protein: CASSLLSLRGTSGANVLTF

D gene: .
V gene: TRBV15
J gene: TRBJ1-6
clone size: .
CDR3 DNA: TGTGCCACCAGCAGAGATAGGGGAGGAAATTCACCCCTCCACTTT
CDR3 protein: CATSRDRGGNSPLHF

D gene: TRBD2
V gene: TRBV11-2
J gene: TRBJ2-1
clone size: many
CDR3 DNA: TGTGCCAGCAGCCCCCCGACTAGCGGATACTCCTACAATGAGCAGTTCTTC
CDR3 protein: CASSPPTSGYSYNEQFF

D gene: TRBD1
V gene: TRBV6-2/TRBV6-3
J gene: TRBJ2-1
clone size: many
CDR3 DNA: TGTGCCAGCAGTTGGGACAGCCAACTTTCCTACAATGAGCAGTTCTTC
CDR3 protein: CASSWDSQLSYNEQFF

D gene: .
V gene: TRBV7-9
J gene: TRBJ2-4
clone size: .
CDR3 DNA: TGTGCCAGCAGCCCCCCAGGGGTGGGAAACATTCAGTACTTC
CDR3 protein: CASSPPGVGNIQYF

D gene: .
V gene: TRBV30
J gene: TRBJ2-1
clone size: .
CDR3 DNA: TGTGCCTGGAGTTTCTACAATGAGCAGTTCTTC
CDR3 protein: CAWSFYNEQFF

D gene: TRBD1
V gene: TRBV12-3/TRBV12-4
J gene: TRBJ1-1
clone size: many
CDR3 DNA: TGTGCCAGCAGTTTACGGGACAGGGGATGGAACACTGAAGCTTTCTTT
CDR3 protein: CASSLRDRGWNTEAFF

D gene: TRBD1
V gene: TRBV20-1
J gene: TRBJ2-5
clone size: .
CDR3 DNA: TGCAGTGCTAGTCCCTGGACAGGGAAGGGAGAGACCCAGTACTTC
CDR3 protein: CSASPWTGKGETQYF

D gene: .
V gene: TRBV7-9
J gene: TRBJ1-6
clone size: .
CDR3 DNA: TGTGCCAGCACCTTGACAGGTGCGGCCAAATCACCCCTCCACTTT
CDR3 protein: CASTLTGAAKSPLHF

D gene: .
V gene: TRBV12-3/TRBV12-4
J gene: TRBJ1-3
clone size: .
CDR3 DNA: TGTGCCAGCAGTTTGCTGGGGGGTGGCACCATATATTTT
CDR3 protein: CASSLLGGGTIYF

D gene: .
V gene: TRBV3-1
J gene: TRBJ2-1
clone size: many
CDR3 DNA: TGTGCCGCAGAGAACAGGCCCAATGAGCAGTTCTTC
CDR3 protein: CAAENRPNEQFF

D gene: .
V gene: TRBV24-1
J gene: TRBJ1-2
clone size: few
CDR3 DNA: TGTGCCACCAGTGATAACAGGGCGGGCCATGGCTACACCTTC
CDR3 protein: CATSDNRAGHGYTF

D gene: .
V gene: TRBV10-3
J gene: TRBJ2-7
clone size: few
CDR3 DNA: TGTGCCATCAAAGCAGACTCCTACGAGCAGTACTTC
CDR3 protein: CAIKADSYEQYF

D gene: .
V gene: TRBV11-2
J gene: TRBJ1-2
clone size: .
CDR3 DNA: TGTGCCAGCAGTTTTAGGAGGTGGGATGGCTACACCTTC
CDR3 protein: CASSFRRWDGYTF

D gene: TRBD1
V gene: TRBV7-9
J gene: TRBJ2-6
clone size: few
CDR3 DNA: TGTGCCAGCAGCTCCGACAGGGTCTTCTCTGGGGCCAACGTCCTGACTTTC
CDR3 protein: CASSSDRVFSGANVLTF

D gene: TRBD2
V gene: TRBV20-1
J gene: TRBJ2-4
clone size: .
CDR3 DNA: TGCAGTGCTAGGTGGGGAGGGGCCAAAAACATTCAGTACTTC
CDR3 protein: CSARWGGAKNIQYF

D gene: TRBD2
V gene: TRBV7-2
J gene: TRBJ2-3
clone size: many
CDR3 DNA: TGTGCCAGCAGCCGATCTAGCGGGAGTTCAGATACGCAGTATTTT
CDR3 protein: CASSRSSGSSDTQYF

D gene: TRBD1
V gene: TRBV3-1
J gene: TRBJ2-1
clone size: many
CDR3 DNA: TGTGCCAGCAGCCCATGGGCCGGACAGGGGGCAGTTGAGCAGTTCTTC
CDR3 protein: CASSPWAGQGAVEQFF

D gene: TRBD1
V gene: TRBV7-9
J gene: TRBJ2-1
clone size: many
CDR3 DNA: TGTGCCAGCAGCTTAGGGGACAGGGAGGTCGATGAGCAGTTCTTC
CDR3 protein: CASSLGDREVDEQFF

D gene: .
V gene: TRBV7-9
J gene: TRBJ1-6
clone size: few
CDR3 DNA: TGTGCCAGCAGTCCGGGGAGGGCCAACTCACCCCTCCACTTT
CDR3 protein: CASSPGRANSPLHF

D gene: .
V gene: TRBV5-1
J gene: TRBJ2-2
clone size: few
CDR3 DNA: TGCGCCAGCAGCTTGGAGCGGCAGGACACCGGGGAGCTGTTTTTT
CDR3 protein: CASSLERQDTGELFF

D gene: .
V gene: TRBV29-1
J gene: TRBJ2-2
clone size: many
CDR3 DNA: TGCAGCGTGGAAGGGGTCACCGGGGAGCTGTTTTTT
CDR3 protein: CSVEGVTGELFF

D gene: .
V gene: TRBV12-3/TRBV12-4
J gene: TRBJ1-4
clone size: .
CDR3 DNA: TGTGCCAGCACTGGTCTGGGGCGGGAAAAACTGTTTTTT
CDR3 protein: CASTGLGREKLFF

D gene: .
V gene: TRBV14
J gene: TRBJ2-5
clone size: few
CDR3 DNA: TGTGCCAGCAGCCTGCTCGAAGAGACCCAGTACTTC
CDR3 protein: CASSLLEETQYF

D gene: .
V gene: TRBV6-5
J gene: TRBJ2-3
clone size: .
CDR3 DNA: TGTGCCAGCAGTTCGGACCAGGCTAGCACAGATACGCAGTATTTT
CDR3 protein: CASSSDQASTDTQYF

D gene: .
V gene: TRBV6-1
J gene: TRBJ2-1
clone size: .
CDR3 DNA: TGTGCCAGCAGGGGTTACAGGGACCCCTACAATGAGCAGTTCTTC
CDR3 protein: CASRGYRDPYNEQFF

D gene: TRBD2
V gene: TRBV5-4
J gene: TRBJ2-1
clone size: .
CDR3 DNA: TGTGCCAGCAGCTTGTTTGGGGTAGCGGGATTCAACAATGAGCAGTTCTTC
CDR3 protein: CASSLFGVAGFNNEQFF